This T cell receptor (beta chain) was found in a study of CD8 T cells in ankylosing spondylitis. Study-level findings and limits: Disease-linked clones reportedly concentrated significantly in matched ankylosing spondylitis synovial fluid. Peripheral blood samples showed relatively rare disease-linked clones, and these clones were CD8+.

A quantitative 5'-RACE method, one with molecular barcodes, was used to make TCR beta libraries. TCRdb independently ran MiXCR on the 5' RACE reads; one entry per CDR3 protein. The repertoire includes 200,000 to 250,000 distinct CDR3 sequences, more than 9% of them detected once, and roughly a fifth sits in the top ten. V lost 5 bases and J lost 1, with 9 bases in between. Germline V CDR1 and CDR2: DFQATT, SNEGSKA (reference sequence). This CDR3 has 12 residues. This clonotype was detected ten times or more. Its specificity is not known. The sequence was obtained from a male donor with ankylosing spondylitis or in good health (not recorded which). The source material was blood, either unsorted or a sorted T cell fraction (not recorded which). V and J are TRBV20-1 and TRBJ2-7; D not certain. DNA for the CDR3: TGCAGTGCTCCGACCGATTCCTACGAGCAGTACTTC. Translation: CSAPTDSYEQYF.